This TCR beta chain was observed in a study of shared clonotypes between healthy human individuals. Terminally differentiated effector memory CD45RA+ cells were excluded from the naive CD8 cells, which were CD45RO-negative and positively selected for CCR7. This table comes from immunoSEQ multiplex PCR, and its TCRdb copy is limited to in-frame clones, with some not included. The table includes about 2 million clones, over 85% detected once. The V end lost 10 bases, the J end lost 3 bases, and 13 bases lay between the germline ends. Germline CDR1 is MNHNS and CDR2 is SASEGT. CDR3 length equals 13 residues.

V gene TRBV6-1 combines with J gene TRBJ1-3; no clear D gene. The sequence was collected from a man younger than 35 in good health. Sequencing input: naive CD8+ T cells sorted from blood. This CDR3 is CAILGDFGNTIYF. DNA for the CDR3: TGTGCCATCCTCGGGGATTTTGGAAACACCATATATTTT.